This T cell receptor (beta chain) was captured by sequencing in a study of T cells in Graves' hyperthyroidism and ophthalmopathy. This clonotype was observed many times. The CDR3 is 15 amino acids. The trim removed 2 bases at V and 5 bases at J, leaving 3 bases unmatched. RNA transcripts were the template for amplifying TCR beta CDR3 regions. In the first-round RT-PCR of the TCR CDR3, the HTBI primer set was used. TCRdb re-derived calls from the multiplex PCR reads in MiXCR, one entry per CDR3 protein. The sample contains fewer than 700,000 distinct CDR3 sequences, roughly 17% of which appear only once.

The rearrangement links TRBV12-3 or TRBV12-4 to TRBJ2-1; 10 positions match TRBD2. The clonotype originates from a young woman with Graves' hyperthyroidism. The material sequenced was blood. The CDR3 sequence: CASSLITSGDNEQFF. CDR3 in DNA: TGTGCCAGCAGTTTAATCACTAGCGGGGACAATGAGCAGTTCTTC.